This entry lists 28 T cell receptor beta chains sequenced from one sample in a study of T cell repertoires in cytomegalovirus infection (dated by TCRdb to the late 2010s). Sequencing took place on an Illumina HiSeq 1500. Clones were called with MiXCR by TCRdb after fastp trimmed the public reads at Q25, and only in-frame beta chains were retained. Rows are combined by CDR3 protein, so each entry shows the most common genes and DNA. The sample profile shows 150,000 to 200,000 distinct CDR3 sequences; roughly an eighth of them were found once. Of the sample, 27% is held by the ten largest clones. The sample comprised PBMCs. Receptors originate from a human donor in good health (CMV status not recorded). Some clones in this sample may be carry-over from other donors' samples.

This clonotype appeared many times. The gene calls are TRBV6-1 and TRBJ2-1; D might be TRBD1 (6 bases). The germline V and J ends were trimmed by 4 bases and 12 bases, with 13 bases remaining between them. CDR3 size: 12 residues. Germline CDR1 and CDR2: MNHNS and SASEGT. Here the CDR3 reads CASSVSGTSQFF. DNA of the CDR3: TGTGCCAGCAGTGTATCCGGGACATCGCAGTTCTTC.

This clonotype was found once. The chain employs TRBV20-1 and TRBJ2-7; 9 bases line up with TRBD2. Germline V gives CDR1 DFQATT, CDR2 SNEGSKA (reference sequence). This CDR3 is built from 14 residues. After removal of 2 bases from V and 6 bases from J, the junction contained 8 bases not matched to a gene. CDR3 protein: CSARMAGGGTEQYF. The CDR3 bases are TGCAGTGCTAGAATGGCGGGGGGGGGTACCGAGCAGTACTTC.

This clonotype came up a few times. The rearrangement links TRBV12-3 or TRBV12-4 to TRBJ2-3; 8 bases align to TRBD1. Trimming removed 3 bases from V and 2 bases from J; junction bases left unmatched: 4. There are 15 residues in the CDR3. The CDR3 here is CASSFNRGITDTQYF. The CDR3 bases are TGTGCCAGCAGTTTTAACAGGGGGATCACAGATACGCAGTATTTT.

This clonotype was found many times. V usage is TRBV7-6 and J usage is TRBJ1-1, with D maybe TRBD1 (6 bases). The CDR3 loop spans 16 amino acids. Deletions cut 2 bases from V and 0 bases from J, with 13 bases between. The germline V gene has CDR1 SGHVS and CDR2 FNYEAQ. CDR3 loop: CASSLRGVNVNTEAFF. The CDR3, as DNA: TGTGCCAGCAGCTTAAGGGGGGTTAACGTGAACACTGAAGCTTTCTTT.

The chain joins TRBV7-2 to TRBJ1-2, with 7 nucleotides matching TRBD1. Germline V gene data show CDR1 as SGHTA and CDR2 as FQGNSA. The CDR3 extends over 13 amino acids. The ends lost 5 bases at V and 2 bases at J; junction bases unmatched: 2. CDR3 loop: CASSRRGNYGYTF. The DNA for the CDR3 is TGTGCCAGCAGCCGCAGGGGGAACTATGGCTACACCTTC.

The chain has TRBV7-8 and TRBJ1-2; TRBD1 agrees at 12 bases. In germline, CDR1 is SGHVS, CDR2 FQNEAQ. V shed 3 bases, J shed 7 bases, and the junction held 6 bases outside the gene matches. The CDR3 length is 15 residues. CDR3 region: CASSFAGTGGVGYTF. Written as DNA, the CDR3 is TGTGCCAGCAGCTTTGCCGGGACAGGGGGCGTTGGCTACACCTTC.

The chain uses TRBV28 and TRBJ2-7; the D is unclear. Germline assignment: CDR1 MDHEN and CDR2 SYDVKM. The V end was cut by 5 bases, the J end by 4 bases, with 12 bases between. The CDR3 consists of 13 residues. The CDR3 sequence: CASSPLGRYEQYF. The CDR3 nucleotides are TGTGCCAGCAGTCCCCTAGGAAGGTACGAGCAGTACTTC. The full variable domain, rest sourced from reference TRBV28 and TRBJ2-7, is DVKVTQSSRYLVKRTGEKVFLECVQDMDHENMFWYRQDPGLGLRLIYFSYDVKMKEKGDIPEGYSVSREKKERFSLILESASTNQTSMYLCASSPLGRYEQYFGPGTRLTVT.

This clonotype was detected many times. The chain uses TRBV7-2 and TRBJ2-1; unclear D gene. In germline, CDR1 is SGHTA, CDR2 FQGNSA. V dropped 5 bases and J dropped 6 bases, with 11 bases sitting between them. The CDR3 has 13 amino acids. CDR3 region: CASSPGRGNEQFF. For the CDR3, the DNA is TGTGCCAGCAGCCCGGGCCGAGGCAATGAGCAGTTCTTC. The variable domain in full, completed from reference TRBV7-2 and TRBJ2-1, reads GAGVSQSPSNKVTEKGKDVELRCDPISGHTALYWYRQSLGQGLEFLIYFQGNSAPDKSGLPSDRFSAERTGGSVSTLTIQRTQQEDSAVYLCASSPGRGNEQFFGPGTRLTVL.

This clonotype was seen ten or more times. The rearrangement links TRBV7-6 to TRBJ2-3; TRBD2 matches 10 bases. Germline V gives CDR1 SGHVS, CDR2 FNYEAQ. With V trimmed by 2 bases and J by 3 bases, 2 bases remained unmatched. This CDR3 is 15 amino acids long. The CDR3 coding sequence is TGTGCCAGCAGCTTAAGCGGGGGGGCGACAGATACGCAGTATTTT. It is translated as CASSLSGGATDTQYF.

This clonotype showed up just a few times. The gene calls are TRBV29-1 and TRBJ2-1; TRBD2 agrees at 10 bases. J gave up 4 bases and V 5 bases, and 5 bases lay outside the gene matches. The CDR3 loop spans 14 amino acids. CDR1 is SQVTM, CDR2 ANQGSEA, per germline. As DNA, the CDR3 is TGCAGCGTTTCCAGCGGGGGGGCTTACAATGAGCAGTTCTTC. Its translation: CSVSSGGAYNEQFF.

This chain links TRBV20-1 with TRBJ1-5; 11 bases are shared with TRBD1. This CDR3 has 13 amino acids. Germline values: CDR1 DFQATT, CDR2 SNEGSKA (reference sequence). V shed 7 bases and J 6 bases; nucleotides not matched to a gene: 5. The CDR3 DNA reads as TGCAGTGTTGGGACAGGGGGTGGTCAGCCCCAGCATTTT. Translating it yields CSVGTGGGQPQHF.

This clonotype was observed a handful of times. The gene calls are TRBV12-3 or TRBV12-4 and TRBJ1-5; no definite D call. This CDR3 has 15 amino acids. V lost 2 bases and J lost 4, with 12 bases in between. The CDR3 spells CASSLWAGTNQPQHF. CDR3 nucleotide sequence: TGTGCCAGCAGTTTATGGGCAGGCACAAATCAGCCCCAGCATTTT.

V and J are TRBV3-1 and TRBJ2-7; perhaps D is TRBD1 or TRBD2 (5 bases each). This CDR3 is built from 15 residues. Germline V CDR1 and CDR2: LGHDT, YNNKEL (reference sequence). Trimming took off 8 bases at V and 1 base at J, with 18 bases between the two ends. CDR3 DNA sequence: TGTGCCAGCGCCCAACCCGGGACGCCTTCCTACGAGCAGTACTTC. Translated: CASAQPGTPSYEQYF.

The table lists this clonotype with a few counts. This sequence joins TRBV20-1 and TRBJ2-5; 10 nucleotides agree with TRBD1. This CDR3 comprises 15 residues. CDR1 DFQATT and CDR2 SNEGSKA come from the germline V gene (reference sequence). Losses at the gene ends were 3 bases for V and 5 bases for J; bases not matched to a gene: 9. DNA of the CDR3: TGCAGTGCTAGTCGGCTACCGGGACAGGGGGAGACCCAGTACTTC. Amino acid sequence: CSASRLPGQGETQYF.

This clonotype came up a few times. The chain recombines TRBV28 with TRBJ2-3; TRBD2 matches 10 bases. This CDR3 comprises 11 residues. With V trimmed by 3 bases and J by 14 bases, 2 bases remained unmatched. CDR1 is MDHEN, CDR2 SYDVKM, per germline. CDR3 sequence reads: CASSFGLAAYF. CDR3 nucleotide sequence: TGTGCCAGCAGTTTTGGACTAGCGGCGTATTTT. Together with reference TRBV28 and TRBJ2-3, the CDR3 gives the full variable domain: DVKVTQSSRYLVKRTGEKVFLECVQDMDHENMFWYRQDPGLGLRLIYFSYDVKMKEKGDIPEGYSVSREKKERFSLILESASTNQTSMYLCASSFGLAAYFGPGTRLTVL.

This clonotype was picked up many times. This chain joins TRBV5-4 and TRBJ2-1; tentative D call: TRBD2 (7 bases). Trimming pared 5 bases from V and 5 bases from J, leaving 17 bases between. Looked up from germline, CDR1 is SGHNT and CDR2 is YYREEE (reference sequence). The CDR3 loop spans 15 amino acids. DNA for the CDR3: TGTGCCAGCAGTTCGATGGGGGGGGGCAACAATGAGCAGTTCTTC. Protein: CASSSMGGGNNEQFF.

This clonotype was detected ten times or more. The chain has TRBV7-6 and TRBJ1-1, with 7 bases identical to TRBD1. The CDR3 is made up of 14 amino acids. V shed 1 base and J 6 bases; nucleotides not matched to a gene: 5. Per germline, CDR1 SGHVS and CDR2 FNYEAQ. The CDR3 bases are TGTGCCAGCAGCTTAGGGGGGACAGTACCTGAAGCTTTCTTT. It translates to CASSLGGTVPEAFF.

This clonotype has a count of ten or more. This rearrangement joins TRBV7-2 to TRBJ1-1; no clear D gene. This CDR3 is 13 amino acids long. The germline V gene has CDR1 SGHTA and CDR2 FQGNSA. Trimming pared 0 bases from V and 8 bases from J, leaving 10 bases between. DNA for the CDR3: TGTGCCAGCAGCTTAGCGCAACCTATGGAAGCTTTCTTT. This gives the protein CASSLAQPMEAFF.

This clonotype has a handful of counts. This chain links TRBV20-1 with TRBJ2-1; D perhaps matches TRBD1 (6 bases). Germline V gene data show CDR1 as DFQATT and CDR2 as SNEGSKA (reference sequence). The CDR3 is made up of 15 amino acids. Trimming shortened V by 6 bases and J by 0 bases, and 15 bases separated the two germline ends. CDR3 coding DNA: TGCAGTGCCGTTCGGACAGTCAGCTCCTACAATGAGCAGTTCTTC. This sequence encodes CSAVRTVSSYNEQFF.

CDR3 bases: TGTGCCAGCAGTGAATACCGTAGACAGGGGGCTAACGAGCAGTACTTC. Translated, it gives CASSEYRRQGANEQYF. The chain is built from TRBV25-1 and TRBJ2-7; 10 nucleotides match TRBD1. J lost 5 bases, V lost 0 bases, and 7 bases had no gene match. Germline assignment: CDR1 MGHDK and CDR2 SYGVNS. The length of the CDR3 is 16 residues.

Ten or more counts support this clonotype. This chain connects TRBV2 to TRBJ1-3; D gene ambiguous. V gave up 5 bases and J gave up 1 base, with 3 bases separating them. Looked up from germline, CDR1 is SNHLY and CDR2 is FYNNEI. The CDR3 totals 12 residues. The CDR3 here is CASSISGNTIYF. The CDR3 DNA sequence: TGTGCCAGCAGTATATCTGGAAACACCATATATTTT.

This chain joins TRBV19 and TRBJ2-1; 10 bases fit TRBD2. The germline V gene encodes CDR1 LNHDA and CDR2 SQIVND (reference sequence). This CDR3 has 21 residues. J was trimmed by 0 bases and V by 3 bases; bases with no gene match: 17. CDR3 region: CASSMSGVVLAGPSSYNEQFF. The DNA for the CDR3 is TGTGCCAGTAGTATGAGTGGAGTAGTACTAGCGGGACCCAGCTCCTACAATGAGCAGTTCTTC.

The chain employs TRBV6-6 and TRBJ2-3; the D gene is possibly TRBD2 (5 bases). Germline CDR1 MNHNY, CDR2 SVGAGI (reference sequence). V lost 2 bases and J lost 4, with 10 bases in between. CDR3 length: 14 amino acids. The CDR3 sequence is CASSYVGEADTQYF. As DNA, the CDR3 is TGTGCCAGCAGTTACGTGGGAGAGGCAGATACGCAGTATTTT.

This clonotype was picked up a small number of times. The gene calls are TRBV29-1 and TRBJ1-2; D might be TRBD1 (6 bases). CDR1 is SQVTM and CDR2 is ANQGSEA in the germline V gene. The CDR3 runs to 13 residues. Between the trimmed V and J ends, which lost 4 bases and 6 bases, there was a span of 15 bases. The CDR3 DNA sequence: TGCAGCGTTGGACAGGTGGTTTTGGATGGCTACACCTTC. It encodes CSVGQVVLDGYTF.

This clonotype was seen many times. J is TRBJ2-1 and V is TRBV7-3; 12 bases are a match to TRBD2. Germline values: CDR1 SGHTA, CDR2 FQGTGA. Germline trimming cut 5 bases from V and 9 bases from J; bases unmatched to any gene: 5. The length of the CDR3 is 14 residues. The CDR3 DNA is TGTGCCAGCAGCGCCCAGGGACTAGCGGGTGAGCAGTTCTTC. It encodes CASSAQGLAGEQFF.

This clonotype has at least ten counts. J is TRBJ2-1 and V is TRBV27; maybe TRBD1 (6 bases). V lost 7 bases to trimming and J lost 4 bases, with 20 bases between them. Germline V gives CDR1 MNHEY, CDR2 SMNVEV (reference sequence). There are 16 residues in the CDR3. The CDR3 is CASIPREQGNYNEQFF. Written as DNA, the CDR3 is TGTGCCAGCATTCCCAGGGAACAGGGAAATTACAATGAGCAGTTCTTC.

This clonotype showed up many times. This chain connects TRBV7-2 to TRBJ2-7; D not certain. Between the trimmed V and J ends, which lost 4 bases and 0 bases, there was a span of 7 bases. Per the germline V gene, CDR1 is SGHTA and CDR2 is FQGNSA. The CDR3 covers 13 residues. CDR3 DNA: TGTGCCAGCAGCTCCCCTTTCTCCTACGAGCAGTACTTC. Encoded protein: CASSSPFSYEQYF.

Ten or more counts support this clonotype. The CDR3 DNA reads TGCAGCGCCAGTCGTTGGAGTCCCCCATCCTATGGCTACACCTTC. Encoded protein: CSASRWSPPSYGYTF. The J gene is TRBJ1-2, the V gene TRBV29-1, with D uncertain. V dropped 7 bases and J dropped 4 bases, with 22 bases sitting between them. Germline loops: CDR1 SQVTM, CDR2 ANQGSEA. The CDR3 is made up of 15 amino acids.